This entry lists 32 T cell receptor beta chains sequenced from one sample in a study of T cell clonality in common variable immunodeficiency. Overall study findings and caveats: Fewer deletions and N-nucleotide insertions were reportedly seen in common variable immunodeficiency TCR beta sequences.

No antigens are known for them. This table comes from immunoSEQ multiplex PCR, and its TCRdb copy is limited to in-frame clones, with some not included. Observed in the sample are just over 25,000 clones, none of them singletons. The sequenced material came from peripheral blood mononuclear cells. These receptors were taken from a human donor with common variable immunodeficiency.

This clone was found a few times. The read stops 3 residues short of the end of the CDR3; the missing end is completed from the germline J gene. The rearrangement uses TRBV19 and TRBJ1-2; TRBD1 aligns across 7 bases. This CDR3 spans 15 amino acids. The V gene's germline CDR1 is LNHDA and CDR2 SQIVND (reference sequence). V was pared by 1 base and J by 6 bases, with 8 bases of the junction left unmatched. The sequenced part of the CDR3 DNA is TGTGCCAGTAGTATAGGCACATCAACAGGGGATGGC. This sequence encodes CASSIGTSTGDG. The CDR3 reads in full as CASSIGTSTGDGYTF.

Only a few counts were recorded for this clone. The sequence runs out 3 residues before the end of the CDR3; the remainder is reconstructed from the germline J gene. This chain connects TRBV18 to TRBJ1-6; 7 bases fit TRBD1. V was clipped by 3 bases and J by 10 bases; unmatched bases: 9. The CDR3 extends over 15 amino acids. CDR1 is KGHSH, CDR2 LQKENI, per germline. The CDR3 DNA, read in part, is TGTGCCAGCTCACCGACTCGGGGACAGCAGTCACCC. Translated, it gives CASSPTRGQQSP. The entire CDR3 protein reads CASSPTRGQQSPLHF. The entire variable domain, with the rest obtained from reference TRBV18 and TRBJ1-6, is as follows: NAGVMQNPRHLVRRRGQEARLRCSPMKGHSHVYWYRQLPEEGLKFMVYLQKENIIDESGMPKERFSAEFPKEGPSILRIQQVVRGDSAAYFCASSPTRGQQSPLHFGNGTRLTVT.

About this clone itself: The read falls 3 residues short of the CDR3 end, and the missing part is taken from the germline J gene. This rearrangement joins TRBV10-2 to TRBJ2-7; possibly TRBD1 for D (5 bases). Trimming pared 0 bases from V and 0 bases from J, leaving 12 bases between. Per the germline V gene, CDR1 is WSHSY and CDR2 is SAAADI. The CDR3 is 16 amino acids. CDR3 sequence reads: CASSESRGFSSYEQYF. CDR3 DNA (partial): TGCGCCAGCAGTGAGTCAAGGGGCTTTAGCTCCTACGAG.

The sample holds many counts of this clone. The read ends 3 residues before the CDR3 terminus; that terminus is restored from the germline J gene. The rearrangement joins TRBV20-1 to TRBJ2-1; 9 bases align to TRBD1. The CDR3 covers 15 residues. Germline CDR1 DFQATT, CDR2 SNEGSKA (reference sequence). J was trimmed by 5 bases and V by 1 base; bases with no gene match: 6. The DNA read from the CDR3 is TGCAGTGCTAGAGGAGCCGGGACAGGGAACAATGAG. Its translation is CSARGAGTGNNE. The whole CDR3 region reads CSARGAGTGNNEQFF.

At least ten counts were recorded for this clone. The CDR3 end lies 3 residues beyond the end of the read and is filled in from the germline J gene. The chain recombines TRBV20-1 with TRBJ2-7; 13 nucleotides match TRBD2. After removal of 5 bases from V and 5 bases from J, the junction contained 9 bases not matched to a gene. The germline V gene has CDR1 DFQATT and CDR2 SNEGSKA (reference sequence). The length of the CDR3 is 15 residues. The CDR3 is CSALNPGLAGNEQYF. CDR3 DNA, as far as it was read: TGCAGTGCTCTTAACCCGGGACTAGCGGGAAACGAG.

This clone has at least ten counts. The read halts 3 residues ahead of the CDR3 end, with the missing end drawn from the germline J gene. The rearrangement links TRBV4-2 to TRBJ1-2, with unresolved D. The germline V gene encodes CDR1 LGHNA and CDR2 YNFKEQ. Trimming removed 3 bases at V and 5 bases at J, with 13 bases between. The CDR3 is 14 residues long. The CDR3 loop reads CASSQLTGKYGYTF. The CDR3 bases that were read are TGTGCCAGCAGCCAGCTGACGGGGAAGTATGGC.

Many counts were recorded for this clone. The read ends 3 residues shy of where the CDR3 ends; the end is completed using the germline J gene. The V call is TRBV5-4, the J call TRBJ2-4; 9 bases are a match to TRBD1. The germline V gene encodes CDR1 SGHNT and CDR2 YYREEE (reference sequence). The CDR3 is made up of 15 amino acids. The V and J ends lost 4 bases and 3 bases, in that order; junction bases with no gene match: 5. CDR3 DNA, as far as it was read: TGTGCCAGCAGCCTGGACAGGGGAGGCAAAAACATT. Translation gives CASSLDRGGKNI. The entire CDR3 protein reads CASSLDRGGKNIQYF.

Ten or more counts support this clone. The CDR3 end lies 3 residues beyond the end of the read and is filled in from the germline J gene. This chain joins TRBV20-1 and TRBJ1-2, with 7 bases identical to TRBD1. V trimming: 3 bases; J trimming: 7 bases; junction bases outside the gene matches: 8. CDR1 is DFQATT, CDR2 SNEGSKA, per germline (reference sequence). This CDR3 has 13 residues. CDR3 bases read: TGCAGTGCTAGCGGGAGACAGGGTCGTGGC. Translated, it gives CSASGRQGRG. The whole CDR3 sequence reads CSASGRQGRGYTF.

Ten or more counts support this clone. With the read ending 3 residues before the CDR3 end, the germline J gene is used to fill in that end. The V call is TRBV19, the J call TRBJ2-1; 10 bases agree with TRBD1. Germline V lookup: CDR1 LNHDA, CDR2 SQIVND (reference sequence). This CDR3 region has 16 residues. The V gene end was trimmed by 1 base and the J gene end by 6 bases; junction bases not matched to a gene: 6. The CDR3 region is CASSIGQGALGNEQFF. The sequenced part of the CDR3 DNA is TGTGCCAGTAGTATAGGACAGGGGGCGCTCGGCAATGAG.

This clone was detected a few times. The read comes to an end 3 residues before the CDR3 does, leaving the germline J gene to fill in the end. The chain is built from TRBV5-1 and TRBJ2-1, with 10 bases matching TRBD1. CDR1 and CDR2 from the germline V gene are SGHRS and YFSETQ. V shed 2 bases, J shed 8 bases, and the junction held 16 bases outside the gene matches. The CDR3 length is 18 residues. CDR3 bases read: TGCGCCAGCAGCTTTAAAATCCTTTGGACAGGGGGGAACTATGAG. Translating it yields CASSFKILWTGGNYE. In full, the CDR3 reads CASSFKILWTGGNYEQFF.

This clone was seen a handful of times. The read ends 3 residues shy of where the CDR3 ends; the end is completed using the germline J gene. The V call is TRBV20-1, the J call TRBJ2-3; 11 positions agree with TRBD2. The CDR3 is 19 amino acids. CDR1 DFQATT and CDR2 SNEGSKA come from the germline V gene (reference sequence). V gave up 5 bases and J gave up 3 bases; unmatched junction bases: 19. The CDR3 reads CSAEVRGSGGGSRTDTQYF. Partial CDR3 DNA: TGCAGTGCTGAGGTAAGGGGTAGCGGGGGGGGGTCGAGGACAGATACG.

This clone came up many times. Coverage ceases 3 residues before the CDR3 finishes, and the germline J gene fills in the end. The chain is built from TRBV20-1 and TRBJ2-5; 7 nucleotides agree with TRBD1. The germline V gene encodes CDR1 DFQATT and CDR2 SNEGSKA (reference sequence). The J segment lost 0 bases and the V segment lost 6 bases, leaving 7 bases of the junction unmatched. CDR3 length: 14 amino acids. The CDR3 sequence: CSAEPGQDQETQYF. CDR3 bases read: TGCAGTGCCGAGCCCGGACAGGACCAAGAGACC.

This clone occurred many times. The CDR3 end is not reached by the read, which stops 3 residues before it; the germline J gene fills it in. V usage is TRBV19 and J usage is TRBJ1-5; TRBD1 matches at 10 bases. The CDR3 sequence is 16 residues long. J was trimmed by 2 bases and V by 4 bases; bases with no gene match: 5. Germline V gene sequence: CDR1 LNHDA, CDR2 SQIVND (reference sequence). The sequenced CDR3 bases are TGTGCCAGTAGTACCGACAGGGGGCTTGGCAATCAGCCC. It encodes CASSTDRGLGNQP. The entire CDR3 reads CASSTDRGLGNQPQHF.

Many counts were recorded for this clone. The part of the CDR3 DNA that was read is TGCGCCAGCAGCTTATCCCCACTAAGCACAGATACG. It encodes CASSLSPLSTDT. From start to end, the CDR3 is CASSLSPLSTDTQYF. The V call is TRBV5-1, the J call TRBJ2-3; D is unclear. The read is 3 residues too short to cover the CDR3 end, so that end is filled in from the germline J gene. This CDR3 spans 15 amino acids. In germline, CDR1 is SGHRS, CDR2 YFSETQ. Trimming removed 2 bases at V and 0 bases at J, with 10 bases between.

This clone came up a few times. The CDR3 extends 3 residues past the end of the read, so its final part is completed from the germline J gene. The chain has TRBV20-1 and TRBJ2-5, with D perhaps matching TRBD1 or TRBD2 (5 bases each). CDR1 is DFQATT and CDR2 is SNEGSKA in the germline V gene (reference sequence). Trimming left V 4 bases short and J 5 bases short, with 17 bases between. This CDR3 is 14 amino acids long. The sequenced CDR3 bases are TGCAGTGCTACCCCCCCAGGGAGCCGGGAGACC. Translating gives CSATPPGSRET. The CDR3, in full, reads CSATPPGSRETQYF.

As concerns this clone: The CDR3 is cut off 3 residues early in the read; its end comes from the germline J gene. This sample includes further DNA sequences coding for the same CDR3. The rearrangement links TRBV7-9 to TRBJ2-7, with 11 bases matching TRBD2. CDR3 size: 14 residues. After removal of 7 bases from V and 4 bases from J, the junction contained 6 bases not matched to a gene. Germline loops: CDR1 SEHNR, CDR2 FQNEAQ (reference sequence). The DNA read from the CDR3 is TGTGCCAGCACCGGGACTAGCGGACCGTACGAG. Protein: CASTGTSGPYE. The CDR3, in full, reads CASTGTSGPYEQYF.

Concerning this clone itself: The sequence runs out 3 residues before the end of the CDR3; the remainder is reconstructed from the germline J gene. V usage is TRBV6-2 or TRBV6-3 and J usage is TRBJ1-2, with D hard to call. This CDR3 spans 13 amino acids. Germline V gives CDR1 MNHEY, CDR2 SVGEGT. With 6 bases removed from V and 5 bases from J, the gap between germline ends came to 13 bases. The CDR3 loop is CASRYDKGYGYTF. CDR3 DNA (partial): TGTGCCAGCAGGTACGATAAAGGGTATGGC.

In this sample, this clone turned up a few times. Read coverage stops 3 residues before the CDR3 terminus; the germline J gene supplies the remainder. This chain links TRBV2 with TRBJ2-7, with a tentative D call TRBD1 (6 bases). The CDR3 loop spans 16 amino acids. The V gene lost 4 bases and the J gene lost 5 bases, with 21 bases spanning the gap. The germline V gene encodes CDR1 SNHLY and CDR2 FYNNEI. The CDR3 region is CASSVPGQTPRDEQYF. CDR3 bases read: TGTGCCAGCAGTGTCCCCGGACAGACCCCACGGGACGAG.

This clone was seen at least ten times. The CDR3 end falls 3 residues outside the read, so it is completed with the germline J gene. This chain connects TRBV7-2 to TRBJ2-1; tentative D call: TRBD2 (5 bases). This CDR3 is built from 14 residues. Germline CDR1 SGHTA, CDR2 FQGNSA. Trimming took 0 bases from V and 5 from J, leaving 8 bases between them. CDR3 sequence reads: CASSLALVNNEQFF. The covered CDR3 bases are TGTGCCAGCAGCTTAGCACTAGTCAACAATGAG.

This clone was observed at least ten times. The read comes to an end 3 residues before the CDR3 does, leaving the germline J gene to fill in the end. The chain employs TRBV10-1 and TRBJ2-7; 10 bases are a match to TRBD1. The CDR3 has 15 amino acids. V dropped 2 bases and J dropped 5; count of bases not matched to a gene: 6. Germline V lookup: CDR1 WNHNN, CDR2 SYGVQD (reference sequence). Partial CDR3 DNA: TGCGCCAGCAGTGAGAGAGTGGGACAGGGGAACGAG. Its translation is CASSERVGQGNE. The whole CDR3 protein is CASSERVGQGNEQYF.

This clone was seen at least ten times. The CDR3 end is not reached by the read, which stops 3 residues before it; the germline J gene fills it in. This chain uses TRBV18 with TRBJ2-7; 8 bases align to TRBD2. Germline V gene data show CDR1 as KGHSH and CDR2 as LQKENI. The ends lost 6 bases at V and 6 bases at J; junction bases unmatched: 16. The CDR3 has 16 amino acids. CDR3 protein: CASSKQLADQTGEQYF. The sequenced CDR3 bases are TGTGCCAGCTCCAAACAACTAGCGGATCAAACAGGCGAG.

For this clone: The read gets to within 3 residues of the CDR3 end, and the germline J gene fills in the rest. The rearrangement joins TRBV2 to TRBJ1-1, with D maybe TRBD1 (5 bases). V lost 6 bases and J lost 3, with 14 bases in between. CDR3 length: 14 residues. The germline V gene encodes CDR1 SNHLY and CDR2 FYNNEI. The CDR3 loop reads CASRARALDTEAFF. CDR3 bases read: TGTGCCAGCAGGGCCAGGGCCCTGGACACTGAA.

This clone was counted ten times or more. The read ends 3 residues before the CDR3 terminus; that terminus is restored from the germline J gene. The chain uses TRBV19 and TRBJ2-7; TRBD1 matches at 9 bases. Germline V gene sequence: CDR1 LNHDA, CDR2 SQIVND (reference sequence). The V and J ends lost 3 bases and 2 bases, in that order; junction bases with no gene match: 2. The CDR3 spans 14 residues. CDR3 loop: CASSIRTGAYEQYF. The CDR3 DNA, read in part, is TGTGCCAGTAGTATTAGGACAGGGGCCTACGAG.

Details on this clone: Read coverage stops 3 residues before the CDR3 terminus; the germline J gene supplies the remainder. The gene calls are TRBV11-2 and TRBJ2-1, with 11 bases fitting TRBD2. Losses at the gene ends were 6 bases for V and 5 bases for J; bases not matched to a gene: 3. Germline CDR1 reads SGHAT; CDR2 reads FQNNGV. The CDR3 runs 14 residues. The CDR3 protein is CASRLAGVNNEQFF. The sequenced part of the CDR3 DNA is TGTGCCAGCAGACTAGCGGGGGTAAACAATGAG.

This clone was detected many times. The read ends 3 residues early relative to the CDR3; the germline J gene fills the gap. The rearrangement links TRBV11-2 to TRBJ2-5; possible D gene TRBD1, 6 bases. The CDR3 runs 13 residues. CDR1 and CDR2 from the germline V gene are SGHAT and FQNNGV. The V end was cut by 5 bases, the J end by 4 bases, with 11 bases between. This CDR3 is CASSRGGRETQYF. The covered CDR3 bases are TGTGCCAGCAGCCGAGGGGGTAGAGAGACC.

With regard to this clone: The observed sequence ends 3 residues before the CDR3 terminus, with the missing tail filled in from the germline J gene. V is TRBV7-8 and J is TRBJ2-4, with TRBD1 matching over 9 bases. Trimming took 5 bases from V and 2 from J; bases not matched to a gene: 7. This CDR3 has 16 residues. Germline V gene lookup returns CDR1 SGHVS and CDR2 FQNEAQ. Partial CDR3 DNA: TGTGCCAGCAGCCGCGGGACAGGGAGCTCCAAAAACATT. Its translation: CASSRGTGSSKNI. The CDR3 as a whole reads CASSRGTGSSKNIQYF.

Note on this clone: The sequenced fragment ends 3 residues before the CDR3 boundary, so the rest is inferred from the germline J gene. This chain uses TRBV29-1 with TRBJ2-7; 8 bases are shared with TRBD1. Per germline, CDR1 SQVTM and CDR2 ANQGSEA. V dropped 7 bases and J dropped 5; count of bases not matched to a gene: 4. The CDR3 has 11 residues. This CDR3 is CSASGGDEQYF. The covered CDR3 bases are TGCAGCGCCTCAGGGGGCGACGAG.

This clone was seen at least ten times. The read ends 3 residues early relative to the CDR3; the germline J gene fills the gap. This rearrangement joins TRBV28 to TRBJ2-4, with 8 bases aligning to TRBD1. The CDR3 is 17 residues long. CDR1 MDHEN and CDR2 SYDVKM come from the germline V gene. V trimming: 3 bases; J trimming: 2 bases; junction bases outside the gene matches: 9. The CDR3 reads CASSFGGDRTTKNIQYF. Incomplete CDR3 DNA: TGTGCCAGCAGTTTCGGTGGGGACAGGACCACCAAAAACATT. Combining the CDR3 with reference TRBV28 and TRBJ2-4 gives the whole variable domain DVKVTQSSRYLVKRTGEKVFLECVQDMDHENMFWYRQDPGLGLRLIYFSYDVKMKEKGDIPEGYSVSREKKERFSLILESASTNQTSMYLCASSFGGDRTTKNIQYFGAGTRLSVL.

This clone has ten or more counts. CDR3 sequence: CASSRISGGLSYEQYF. The covered CDR3 bases are TGTGCCAGCAGCCGCATTAGCGGGGGCCTCTCCTACGAG. This rearrangement joins TRBV6-2 or TRBV6-3 to TRBJ2-7, with 9 bases matching TRBD2. The missing CDR3 end, 3 residues past where the read stops, is filled in from the germline J gene. The CDR3 contains 16 residues. CDR1 MNHEY and CDR2 SVGEGT come from the germline V gene. After removal of 6 bases from V and 0 bases from J, the junction contained 9 bases not matched to a gene.

The table lists this clone with many counts. The missing CDR3 end, 3 residues past where the read stops, is filled in from the germline J gene. The J gene is TRBJ2-5, the V gene TRBV5-1; 8 nucleotides agree with TRBD2. Germline values: CDR1 SGHRS, CDR2 YFSETQ. The length of the CDR3 is 15 residues. V was clipped by 6 bases and J by 4 bases; unmatched bases: 11. CDR3 DNA (partial): TGCGCCAGCACTGTTGTCGTCGGGGGGGGAGAGACC. Translating it yields CASTVVVGGGET. The complete CDR3 sequence is CASTVVVGGGETQYF.

To note about this clone: The read falls 3 residues short of the CDR3 end, and the missing part is taken from the germline J gene. The rearrangement uses TRBV7-8 and TRBJ2-1, with a possible D match to TRBD1 (5 bases). Trimming shortened V by 5 bases and J by 0 bases, and 17 bases separated the two germline ends. CDR1 is SGHVS, CDR2 FQNEAQ, per germline. This CDR3 is built from 17 residues. The sequenced part of the CDR3 DNA is TGTGCCAGCAGCGCCCTTGACAGAAAATACTCCTACAATGAG. Translated: CASSALDRKYSYNE. The entire CDR3 reads CASSALDRKYSYNEQFF.

As concerns this clone: Read data end 3 residues before the CDR3 end; the end is taken from the germline J gene. The gene calls are TRBV7-2 and TRBJ2-5, with TRBD1 matching over 8 bases. The germline CDR1 and CDR2 sequences are SGHTA and FQGNSA. This CDR3 has 15 amino acids. Trimming removed 5 bases from V and 5 bases from J; junction bases left unmatched: 10. The CDR3 bases that were read are TGTGCCAGCAGCGCGAACAGGGGGAGGATGGAGACC. It is translated as CASSANRGRMET. The whole CDR3 is CASSANRGRMETQYF. The full variable domain, completed using reference TRBV7-2 and TRBJ2-5, is GAGVSQSPSNKVTEKGKDVELRCDPISGHTALYWYRQSLGQGLEFLIYFQGNSAPDKSGLPSDRFSAERTGGSVSTLTIQRTQQEDSAVYLCASSANRGRMETQYFGPGTRLLVL.